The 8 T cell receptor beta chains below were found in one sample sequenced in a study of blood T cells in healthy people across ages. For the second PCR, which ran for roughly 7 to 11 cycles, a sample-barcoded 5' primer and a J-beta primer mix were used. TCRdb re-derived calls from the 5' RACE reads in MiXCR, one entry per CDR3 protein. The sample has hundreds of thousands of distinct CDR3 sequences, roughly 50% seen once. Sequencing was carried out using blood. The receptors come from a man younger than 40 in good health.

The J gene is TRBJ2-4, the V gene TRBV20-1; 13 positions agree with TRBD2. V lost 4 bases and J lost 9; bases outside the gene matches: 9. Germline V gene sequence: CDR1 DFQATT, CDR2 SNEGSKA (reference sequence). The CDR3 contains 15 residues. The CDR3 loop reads CSAKTSGGRKVIQYF. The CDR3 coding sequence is TGCAGTGCTAAGACTAGCGGGGGGCGCAAAGTCATTCAGTACTTC.

CDR3 coding DNA: TGTGCCAGCAGTTGGGGACAGGGATTGGACGGGGAGCTGTTTTTT. This sequence encodes CASSWGQGLDGELFF. The chain recombines TRBV12-3 or TRBV12-4 with TRBJ2-2; TRBD1 matches at 9 bases. J gave up 7 bases and V 4 bases, and 7 bases lay outside the gene matches. CDR3 length equals 15 residues.

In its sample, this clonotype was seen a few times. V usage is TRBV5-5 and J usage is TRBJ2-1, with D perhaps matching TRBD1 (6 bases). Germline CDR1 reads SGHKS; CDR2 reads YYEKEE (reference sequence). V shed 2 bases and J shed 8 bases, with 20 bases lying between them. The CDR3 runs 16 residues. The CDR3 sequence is CASSFMQGRLVDEQFF. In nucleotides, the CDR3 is TGTGCCAGCAGCTTTATGCAGGGGAGATTAGTCGATGAGCAGTTCTTC.

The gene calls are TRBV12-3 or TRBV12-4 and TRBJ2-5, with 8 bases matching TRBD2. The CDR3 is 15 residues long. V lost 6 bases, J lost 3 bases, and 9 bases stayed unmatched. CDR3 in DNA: TGTGCCAGCAGCCAGCGGGGGTCAAACAAAGAGACCCAGTACTTC. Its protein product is CASSQRGSNKETQYF.

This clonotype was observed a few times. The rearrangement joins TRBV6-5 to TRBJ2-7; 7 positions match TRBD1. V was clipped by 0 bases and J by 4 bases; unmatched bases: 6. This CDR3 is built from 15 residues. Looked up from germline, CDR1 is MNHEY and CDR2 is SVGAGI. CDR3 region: CASSYSTGSPYEQYF. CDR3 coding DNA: TGTGCCAGCAGTTACTCGACAGGGTCTCCTTACGAGCAGTACTTC.

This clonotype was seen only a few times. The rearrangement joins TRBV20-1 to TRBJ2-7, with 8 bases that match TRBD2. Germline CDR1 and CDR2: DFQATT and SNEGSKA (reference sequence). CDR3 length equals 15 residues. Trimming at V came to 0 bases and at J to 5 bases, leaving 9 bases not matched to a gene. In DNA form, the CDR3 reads TGCAGTGCTAGAGATCCTAACGGGAGGGGAGACGAGCAGTACTTC. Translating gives CSARDPNGRGDEQYF.

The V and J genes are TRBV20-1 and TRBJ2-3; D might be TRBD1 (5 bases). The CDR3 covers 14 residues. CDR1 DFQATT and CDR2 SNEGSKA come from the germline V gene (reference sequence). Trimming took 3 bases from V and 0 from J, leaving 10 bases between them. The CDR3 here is CSASRVSSTDTQYF. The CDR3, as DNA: TGCAGTGCTAGCAGGGTTTCTAGCACAGATACGCAGTATTTT.

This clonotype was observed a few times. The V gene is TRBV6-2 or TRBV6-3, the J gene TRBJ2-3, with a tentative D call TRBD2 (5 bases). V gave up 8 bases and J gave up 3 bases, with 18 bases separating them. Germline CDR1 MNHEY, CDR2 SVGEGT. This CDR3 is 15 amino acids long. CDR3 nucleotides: TGTGCCAGCTGCGAATCGGACTTACTTACAGATACGCAGTATTTT. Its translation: CASCESDLLTDTQYF.